The clone carrying this TCR beta chain turned up a few times. The antigen is unknown. The sample is drawn from a study of cytomegalovirus exposure and HLA in healthy donors. The V and J ends lost 0 bases and 4 bases respectively, with 13 bases between them. The germline gives CDR1 LGHNA, CDR2 YSLEER. This CDR3 is built from 15 residues. With 60 Vbeta and 13 Jbeta primers, the PCR was carried out. Generated by immunoSEQ multiplex PCR, the TCRdb table keeps only in-frame clones and is missing some. The sample holds roughly 130,000 clones; approximately 80% are singletons and the top ten take 2% to 2.5%. This cohort consisted of healthy bone marrow donors. General observations from the study: The authors excluded some V segments, including TRBV6-2 and TRBV6-3, as indistinguishable.

Sequenced input: PBMCs. The sequence derives from a man aged 18 to 30 in good health and CMV-seronegative. This chain links TRBV4-3 with TRBJ2-7, with D hard to call. For the CDR3, the DNA is TGCGCCAGCAGCCAAGATTCACACGGAGATTACGAGCAGTACTTC. Its translation is CASSQDSHGDYEQYF.